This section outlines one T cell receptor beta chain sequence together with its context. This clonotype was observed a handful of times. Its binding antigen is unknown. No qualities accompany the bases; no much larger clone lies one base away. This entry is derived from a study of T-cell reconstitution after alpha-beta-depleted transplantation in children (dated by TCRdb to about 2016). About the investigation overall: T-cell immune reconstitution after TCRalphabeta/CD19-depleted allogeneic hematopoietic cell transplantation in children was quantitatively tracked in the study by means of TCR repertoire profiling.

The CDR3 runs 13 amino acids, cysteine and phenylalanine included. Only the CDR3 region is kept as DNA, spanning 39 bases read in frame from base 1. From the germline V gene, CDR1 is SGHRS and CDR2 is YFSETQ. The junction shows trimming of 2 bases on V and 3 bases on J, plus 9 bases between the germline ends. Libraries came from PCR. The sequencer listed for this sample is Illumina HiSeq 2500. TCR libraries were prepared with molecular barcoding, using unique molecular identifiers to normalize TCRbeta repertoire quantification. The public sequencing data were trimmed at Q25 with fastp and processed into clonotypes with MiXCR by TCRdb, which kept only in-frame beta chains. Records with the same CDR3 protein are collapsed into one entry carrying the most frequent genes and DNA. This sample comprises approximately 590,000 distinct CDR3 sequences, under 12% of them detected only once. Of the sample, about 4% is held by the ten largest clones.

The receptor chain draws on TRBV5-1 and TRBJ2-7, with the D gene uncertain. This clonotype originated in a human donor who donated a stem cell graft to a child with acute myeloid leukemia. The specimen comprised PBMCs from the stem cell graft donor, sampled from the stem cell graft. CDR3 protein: CASSFGRDYEQYF. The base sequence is TGCGCCAGCAGCTTCGGCCGAGACTACGAGCAGTACTTC.